By proportion, the clone carrying this T cell receptor (beta chain) is medium-sized. Antigen specificity is unknown. Other DNA sequences within the sample encode an identical CDR3. This record belongs to a study of T cell clonotyping in hematopoietic cell transplantation. For the study at large: Recipients' pretransplant samples followed cytoreduction.

The method was immunoSEQ multiplex PCR; TCRdb's version includes in-frame clones alone and lacks a portion of them. The sample has over 25,000 clones; about 79% are singletons. General observations from the study: Pathologically expanded recipient clonotypes increased progressively from day 30 to day 180 as diversity fell. Higher Inverse Simpson Index values in graft donor and pretransplant recipient predicted broader posttransplant TCR diversity.

V shed 4 bases and J shed 5 bases, with 12 bases lying between them. The CDR3 contains 13 residues. Germline CDR1 is LGHNA and CDR2 is YSLEER. Noted time point: recipient sample about 28 days before transplant, after cytoreduction. Samples: about 28 days before transplant, then days 30, 100 and 180 after. V is TRBV4-3 and J is TRBJ2-7; weak D call: TRBD2 (6 bases). Specimen: peripheral blood mononuclear cells, collected before stem cell transplant. This clonotype originated in a woman aged 60-70 years with acute myeloid leukemia. Some clones in this sample may be carry-over from other donors' samples. The CDR3 protein is CASSPPGGDEQYF. DNA of the CDR3: TGCGCCAGCAGCCCCCCTGGAGGGGACGAGCAGTACTTC.